The 6 T cell receptor beta chains listed next were all sequenced from one sample in a study of T cells in Graves' hyperthyroidism and ophthalmopathy. TCR beta CDR3 sequences were amplified from RNA transcripts. First-round RT-PCR of the TCR CDR3 relied on the HTBI primer set. MiXCR, run by TCRdb on the multiplex PCR reads, gives a single entry per CDR3 protein. The table shows approximately 620,000 distinct CDR3 sequences, with 16% occurring only once. Source material: blood. The receptors were sampled from a woman in her thirties or forties with Graves' ophthalmopathy.

This clonotype has a count of ten or more. This chain joins TRBV12-3 or TRBV12-4 and TRBJ2-5, with 8 nucleotides matching TRBD1. The CDR3 totals 13 residues. V dropped 7 bases and J dropped 2; count of bases not matched to a gene: 3. The CDR3 DNA reads as TGTGCCAGCACTACAGGGGGACAAGAGACCCAGTACTTC. It is translated as CASTTGGQETQYF.

There are many counts of this clonotype. J is TRBJ2-3 and V is TRBV7-2, with 10 positions matching TRBD2. CDR1 and CDR2 from the germline V gene are SGHTA and FQGNSA. The CDR3 runs to 16 residues. The junction had 3 bases not matched to a gene; V was cut back by 3 bases and J by 0 bases. The CDR3 nucleotides are TGTGCCAGCAGCTTCCGACTAGCGGGTAGCACAGATACGCAGTATTTT. It specifies CASSFRLAGSTDTQYF. The full variable domain, completed using reference TRBV7-2 and TRBJ2-3, is GAGVSQSPSNKVTEKGKDVELRCDPISGHTALYWYRQSLGQGLEFLIYFQGNSAPDKSGLPSDRFSAERTGGSVSTLTIQRTQQEDSAVYLCASSFRLAGSTDTQYFGPGTRLTVL.

In this sample, this clonotype turned up a few times. The chain has TRBV27 and TRBJ2-3; no reliable D call. This CDR3 is 14 amino acids long. Germline V CDR1 and CDR2: MNHEY, SMNVEV (reference sequence). Trimming left V 4 bases short and J 5 bases short, with 13 bases between. The CDR3 DNA is TGTGCCAGCAGTTCACTGACCAGGAGAGATACGCAGTATTTT. As protein: CASSSLTRRDTQYF.

The table lists this clonotype with many counts. V and J are TRBV4-2 and TRBJ1-1, with D hard to call. CDR1 is LGHNA, CDR2 YNFKEQ, per germline. The CDR3 length is 14 residues. V was trimmed by 0 bases and J by 5 bases, leaving 10 bases between them. In DNA form, the CDR3 reads TGTGCCAGCAGCCAAGATATCGCGGAAACTGAAGCTTTCTTT. This codes for CASSQDIAETEAFF.

The J gene is TRBJ2-7, the V gene TRBV27, with a tentative D call TRBD1 (7 bases). The V end lost 8 bases, the J end lost 2 bases, and 13 bases lay between the germline ends. The CDR3 has 13 amino acids. Germline V gene data show CDR1 as MNHEY and CDR2 as SMNVEV (reference sequence). The CDR3: CASSSGGTYEQYF. As DNA, the CDR3 is TGTGCCAGCTCTTCAGGGGGGACCTACGAGCAGTACTTC.

The chain recombines TRBV7-6 with TRBJ1-4; D ambiguous. Trimming stripped 4 bases from V and 8 bases from J, with 11 bases between. Looked up from germline, CDR1 is SGHVS and CDR2 is FNYEAQ. CDR3 length: 13 amino acids. CDR3 bases: TGTGCCAGCAGCTCGACTCTCGGGGAAAAACTGTTTTTT. Translating it yields CASSSTLGEKLFF.